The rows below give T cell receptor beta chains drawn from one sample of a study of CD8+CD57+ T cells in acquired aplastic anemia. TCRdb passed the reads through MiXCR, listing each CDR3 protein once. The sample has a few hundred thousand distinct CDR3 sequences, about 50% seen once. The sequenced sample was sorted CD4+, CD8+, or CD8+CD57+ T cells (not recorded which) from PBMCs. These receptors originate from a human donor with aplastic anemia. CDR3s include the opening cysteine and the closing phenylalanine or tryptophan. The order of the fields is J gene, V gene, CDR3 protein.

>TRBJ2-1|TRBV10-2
CASSVMGWYEQFF
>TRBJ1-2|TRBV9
CASSSQGADYTF
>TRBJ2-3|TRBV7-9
CASSLSSGGRLRYTDTQYF
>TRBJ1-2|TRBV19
CASSITGNYGYTF
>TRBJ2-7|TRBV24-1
CATAGELGEQYF
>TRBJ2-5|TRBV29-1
CSVEDRVETQYF
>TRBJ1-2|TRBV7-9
CASSPRTGDILNTF
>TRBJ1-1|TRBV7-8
CASSFQQRSEAFF
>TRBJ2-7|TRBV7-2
CASSVDPGPYEQYF
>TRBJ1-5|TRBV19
CASSMKIGGQPQHF
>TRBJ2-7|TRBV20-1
CSVQPHEGQAPYEQYF
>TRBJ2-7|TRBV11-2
CASSLLAGIYEQYF
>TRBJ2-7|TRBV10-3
CAISESDSSSYEQYF
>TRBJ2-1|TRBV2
CASSAVGASGNEQFF
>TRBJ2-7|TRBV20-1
CSATDRATYEQYF
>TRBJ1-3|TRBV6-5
CASSYLTGALPSSGNTIYF